The T cell receptor beta chain described here comes from a study of identical twins. Study-level findings and limits: Sharing of beta out-of-frame sequences by twins showed a weaker excess. Out-of-frame alpha sequences common to twins exhibited a surplus of low generation probability. Modelling approaches yielded underestimates of out-of-frame TCR alpha sharing between monozygotic twins.

Unique molecular identifiers were present on the cDNA, and a universal primer site came from template switching. TCRdb re-analysed the 5' RACE reads in MiXCR, keeping a single row per CDR3 protein. The sample consists of some 590,000 distinct CDR3 sequences, 9.5% to 10% of them appearing once. Per the germline V gene, CDR1 is ENHRY and CDR2 is SYGVKD. V dropped 5 bases and J dropped 0; count of bases not matched to a gene: 2. The CDR3 has 15 residues. This clonotype has ten or more counts. Its antigen is currently unknown. The sample was also linked to a second study, of yellow fever vaccine responses in identical twins.

Input material: PBMCs. The chain links TRBV10-3 to TRBJ2-5, with 11 bases aligning to TRBD2. This TCR was recovered from a woman younger than 30 in good health. The CDR3 region has the DNA TGTGCCATCAGTCCGGGACTAGCGGACCAAGAGACCCAGTACTTC. As protein: CAISPGLADQETQYF.